Below, one T cell receptor (beta chain) is given with its context. Its binding antigen is unknown. Within one base of it there is no much larger clone, and no base qualities were kept. TCRbeta CDR3 regions were amplified from genomic DNA using the immunoSEQ Assay, a bias-controlled multiplex PCR. Per the authors' processing: The number of nucleated cells in each sample was estimated from the amplification of reference gene primers within the assay. To quantify the absolute abundance of each unique TCRbeta CDR3 rearrangement, sequence reads were collapsed and filtered. For each sample, productive Simpson clonality was calculated by taking the square root of Simpson's diversity index across productive rearrangements. This is the immuneACCESS table as TCRdb keeps it, with only in-frame sequences that have V and J called. A part of the clones is gone; compared with another copy, unresolved V genes explain less than half, and the rest is unexplained. The DNA was the basis for D and trimming; V, J and clone size are from that table. For this sample the table gives approximately 250,000 clones, of which 83% were detected only once. Around 6% of the sample goes to the ten largest clones.

The CDR1 and CDR2 encoded by the germline V gene are MDHEN and SYDVKM. V was cut back by 8 bases and J by 7 bases, leaving a gap of 15 bases between them. From the cysteine up to the phenylalanine, the CDR3 has a length of 12 residues. Only the CDR3 DNA is retained, 36 bases long and in frame from the first base. Whole blood was collected in K2EDTA tubes by collaborating institutions according to the institutions' own protocols. For TCRbeta analysis, collaborators shipped samples as frozen whole blood, isolated PBMCs, or DNA extracted from either of those sample types. This entry comes from a study of blood T cell repertoires in COVID-19 (TCRdb year 2020). A note on the overall study: Samples from collaborators originated in the United States, Italy and Spain and spanned both the acute and convalescent phases of COVID-19. The sample metadata nearly always contained a de-identified subject ID, COVID-19 status, age in years and sex. A freely available public database, intended as a resource for researchers studying the immune response to SARS-CoV-2, is where the repertoires were released. The prospective study material was composed of cDNA or gDNA derived from T cells, B-cell-depleted T cells, or PBMCs. Where available, HLA class I and class II types were obtained from metadata supplied by the sample provider rather than from assay-based typing. The dataset comprised deeply sampled blood TCRbeta repertoires from subjects exposed to, actively infected with, or recovered from COVID-19. Samples came from the ongoing ImmuneRACE study (first 160 participants) plus 1,254 subjects from 6 global collaborators.

What the authors observed across the whole study: Clinical and demographic metadata were provided uncurated, with the amount varying by source and participant.

Recombination linked TRBV28 to TRBJ2-7; tentative D gene TRBD1, with 6 bases matching. The source is a human donor in a cohort sampled during active COVID-19. The sequenced material came from peripheral blood. The encoded CDR3 is CASRDRTGEQYF. The DNA reads as follows: TGTGCCAGCCGAGACAGGACGGGGGAGCAGTACTTC.